The next 15 T cell receptor beta chains were all read from a single sample in a study of cytomegalovirus exposure and HLA in healthy donors. PCR was performed using 60 Vbeta and 13 Jbeta primers. The protocol was immunoSEQ multiplex PCR, while the TCRdb copy is restricted to in-frame clones and leaves out a portion. This sample has over 150,000 clones, with around 84% found just once. Sequencing used PBMCs. Receptor source: a male donor in good health and CMV-seropositive.

The rearrangement uses TRBV5-1 and TRBJ1-2, with 9 nucleotides matching TRBD1. The V and J ends lost 3 bases and 7 bases, in that order; junction bases with no gene match: 7. CDR1 is SGHRS, CDR2 YFSETQ, per germline. The CDR3 loop spans 14 amino acids. The CDR3 reads CASSSGTGLAGYTF. CDR3 nucleotides: TGCGCCAGCAGCTCCGGGACAGGGCTGGCTGGCTACACCTTC.

The chain combines TRBV11-2 with TRBJ2-7; D call uncertain. Trimming took off 4 bases at V and 0 bases at J, with 13 bases between the two ends. The CDR3 contains 15 residues. The germline V gene has CDR1 SGHAT and CDR2 FQNNGV. CDR3 DNA sequence: TGTGCCAGCAGCTCCTGGCTAGTTAGCTCCTACGAGCAGTACTTC. It yields the protein CASSSWLVSSYEQYF.

This chain joins TRBV19 and TRBJ1-6; D is possibly TRBD1 (6 bases). CDR3 size: 14 residues. CDR1 is LNHDA and CDR2 is SQIVND in the germline V gene (reference sequence). V lost 7 bases, J lost 12 bases, and 19 bases lay in between. This CDR3 reads CASTQGTGPRPLHF. The CDR3 DNA sequence: TGTGCCAGTACCCAGGGGACGGGACCCCGACCCCTCCACTTT. Using reference TRBV19 and TRBJ1-6 for the parts outside the CDR3, the full variable domain is DGGITQSPKYLFRKEGQNVTLSCEQNLNHDAMYWYRQDPGQGLRLIYYSQIVNDFQKGDIAEGYSVSREKKESFPLTVTSAQKNPTAFYLCASTQGTGPRPLHFGNGTRLTVT.

The chain combines TRBV19 with TRBJ2-1; D perhaps matches TRBD2 (7 bases). The ends were cut back, 3 bases at V and 3 bases at J, with 15 bases in the middle. The CDR3 length is 16 residues. From germline, CDR1 is LNHDA and CDR2 SQIVND (reference sequence). This chain's CDR3 is CASSIQSGGSYNEQFF. For the CDR3, the DNA is TGTGCCAGTAGTATTCAATCGGGGGGCAGCTACAATGAGCAGTTCTTC.

The chain recombines TRBV7-2 with TRBJ2-1; D unclear. Trimming removed 8 bases at V and 12 bases at J, with 8 bases between. Germline loops: CDR1 SGHTA, CDR2 FQGNSA. The length of the CDR3 is 9 residues. This chain's CDR3 is CASPSTQFF. The CDR3 region has the DNA TGTGCCAGCCCTAGTACGCAGTTCTTC.

Only one count was recorded for this clone. The chain employs TRBV9 and TRBJ1-3; TRBD1 matches at 8 bases. V shed 2 bases and J 1 base; nucleotides not matched to a gene: 5. Germline CDR1 and CDR2: SGDLS and YYNGEE. The CDR3 runs 16 residues. This chain's CDR3 is CASSVSQGASGNTIYF. Written as DNA, the CDR3 is TGTGCCAGCAGCGTTAGTCAGGGGGCATCTGGAAACACCATATATTTT.

V gene TRBV6-5 combines with J gene TRBJ1-2, with 8 bases that match TRBD1. With V trimmed by 5 bases and J by 5 bases, 7 bases remained unmatched. CDR3 length equals 14 residues. From germline, CDR1 is MNHEY and CDR2 SVGAGI. CDR3: CASSPGQARYGYTF. In nucleotides, the CDR3 is TGTGCCAGCAGTCCGGGACAGGCCCGATATGGCTACACCTTC.

The chain carries TRBV10-3 and TRBJ1-2, with TRBD1 as a possible D gene (5 bases). The CDR3 is 14 residues long. V lost 0 bases to trimming and J lost 3 bases, with 8 bases between them. Germline V CDR1 and CDR2: ENHRY, SYGVKD. CDR3 loop: CAISESRGYYGYTF. CDR3 DNA sequence: TGTGCCATCAGTGAGTCAAGGGGCTACTATGGCTACACCTTC.

For the CDR3, the DNA is TGTGCCAGTAGTGCCGTAGTTGCGACTAATGAAAAACTGTTTTTT. Residues: CASSAVVATNEKLFF. The genes are TRBV19 and TRBJ1-4, with unresolved D. Trimming stripped 5 bases from V and 2 bases from J, with 12 bases between. Germline CDR1 and CDR2: LNHDA and SQIVND (reference sequence). The CDR3 sequence is 15 residues long.

The chain uses TRBV5-1 and TRBJ2-4, with 7 positions matching TRBD1. This CDR3 is built from 14 residues. Trimming at V came to 0 bases and at J to 12 bases, leaving 9 bases not matched to a gene. Germline CDR1 SGHRS, CDR2 YFSETQ. In DNA form, the CDR3 reads TGCGCCAGCAGCTTGGATGAGGGTAGGGACAGTCAGTACTTC. As protein: CASSLDEGRDSQYF.

In DNA, the CDR3 is TGTGCCAGCAGCCGACAGGGCTACGAGCAGTACTTC. Protein product: CASSRQGYEQYF. The chain employs TRBV14 and TRBJ2-7, with 7 positions matching TRBD1. V lost 4 bases to trimming and J lost 3 bases; unmatched junction nucleotides: 0. Germline CDR1 SGHDN, CDR2 FVKESK. This CDR3 contains 12 residues.

The chain uses TRBV4-3 and TRBJ2-1; possible D gene TRBD2, 5 bases. The germline V and J ends were trimmed by 0 bases and 6 bases, with 12 bases remaining between them. The CDR3 length is 15 residues. In germline, CDR1 is LGHNA, CDR2 YSLEER. CDR3 loop: CASSQEAARGNEQFF. The CDR3 bases are TGCGCCAGCAGCCAAGAGGCGGCCCGGGGCAATGAGCAGTTCTTC.

This clone is a singleton in its sample. The chain joins TRBV27 to TRBJ1-4, with TRBD1 matching 10 bases. CDR3 size: 15 residues. V was pared by 4 bases and J by 10 bases, with 9 bases of the junction left unmatched. CDR1 and CDR2 (germline): MNHEY, SMNVEV (reference sequence). CDR3 loop: CASSSLGTGEGKLFF. CDR3 nucleotide sequence: TGTGCCAGCAGTTCCCTCGGGACAGGGGAAGGAAAACTGTTTTTT. Using reference TRBV27 and TRBJ1-4 for the parts outside the CDR3, the full variable domain is EAQVTQNPRYLITVTGKKLTVTCSQNMNHEYMSWYRQDPGLGLRQIYYSMNVEVTDKGDVPEGYKVSRKEKRNFPLILESPSPNQTSLYFCASSSLGTGEGKLFFGSGTQLSVL.

The chain carries TRBV28 and TRBJ2-7, with a possible D match to TRBD2 (6 bases). The germline V and J ends were trimmed by 8 bases and 8 bases, with 16 bases remaining between them. The germline V gene encodes CDR1 MDHEN and CDR2 SYDVKM. The CDR3 consists of 12 residues. Here the CDR3 reads CASGRRSNQQYF. CDR3 bases: TGTGCCAGCGGGAGGCGTTCTAACCAGCAGTACTTC.

This chain joins TRBV10-3 and TRBJ2-5, with 10 positions matching TRBD1. Germline CDR1 is ENHRY and CDR2 is SYGVKD. The length of the CDR3 is 16 residues. V gave up 2 bases and J gave up 11 bases; unmatched junction bases: 14. The CDR3 nucleotides read TGTGCCATCAGTGAGGGGGGACAGGGGCTTCGGGGGGAGCAGTACTTC. Translated, it gives CAISEGGQGLRGEQYF.